The 27 T cell receptor beta chains in this list originate from one sample, sequenced in a study of cytomegalovirus exposure and HLA in healthy donors. The PCR employed 60 Vbeta primers together with 13 Jbeta primers. This table comes from immunoSEQ multiplex PCR, and its TCRdb copy is limited to in-frame clones, with some not included. The sample carries 95,000 to 150,000 clones, 76% recorded once. The material sequenced was PBMCs. Receptor source: a man over 45 in good health and CMV-seronegative.

This chain uses TRBV7-2 with TRBJ1-5; D gene uncertain. V lost 5 bases to trimming and J lost 6 bases, with 8 bases between them. Per the germline V gene, CDR1 is SGHTA and CDR2 is FQGNSA. The CDR3 has 12 amino acids. CDR3 in DNA: TGTGCCAGCAGCATCCCGGGTCAGCCCCAGCATTTT. It translates to CASSIPGQPQHF.

This rearrangement joins TRBV18 to TRBJ1-2; D not certain. Trimming stripped 3 bases from V and 3 bases from J, with 8 bases between. The CDR3 has 13 amino acids. Per the germline V gene, CDR1 is KGHSH and CDR2 is LQKENI. CDR3 DNA: TGTGCCAGCTCACCCGACACAGACTATGGCTACACCTTC. Its translation: CASSPDTDYGYTF.

This sequence joins TRBV30 and TRBJ2-7; weak D call: TRBD1 (8 bases). This CDR3 is 14 amino acids long. Germline V CDR1 and CDR2: GTSNPN, SVGIG (reference sequence). Trimming cost V 5 bases and J 3 bases, with 17 bases left between them. Here the CDR3 DNA reads TGTGCCTGGGGGAGGGGGACAGGAGTCTACGAGCAGTACTTC. Its protein product is CAWGRGTGVYEQYF.

The chain links TRBV9 to TRBJ2-1; 11 positions match TRBD2. The CDR3 spans 17 residues. Germline values: CDR1 SGDLS, CDR2 YYNGEE. J lost 7 bases, V lost 4 bases, and 13 bases had no gene match. CDR3 nucleotides: TGTGCCAGCAGCCCCGGGAGCATAGCGGGGGGGCGAAATGAGCAGTTCTTC. It translates to CASSPGSIAGGRNEQFF.

This rearrangement joins TRBV6-6 to TRBJ1-4, with TRBD1 matching 7 bases. The germline V gene encodes CDR1 MNHNY and CDR2 SVGAGI (reference sequence). V shed 6 bases and J 0 bases; nucleotides not matched to a gene: 7. This CDR3 is built from 16 residues. As DNA, the CDR3 is TGTGCCAGCAGACGAACAGGGGATGCAACTAATGAAAAACTGTTTTTT. This gives the protein CASRRTGDATNEKLFF.

This clone occurred once. This chain connects TRBV4-2 to TRBJ1-1, with D maybe TRBD1 (6 bases). CDR3 size: 11 residues. CDR1 is LGHNA and CDR2 is YNFKEQ in the germline V gene. Trimming removed 7 bases at V and 8 bases at J, with 11 bases between. CDR3 sequence: CASTATGEAFF. In DNA, the CDR3 is TGTGCCAGCACCGCGACAGGAGAAGCTTTCTTT.

The DNA of the CDR3 is TGCGCCAGCAGCTGGGGGACAGGGGATAATTCACCCCTCCACTTT. Residues: CASSWGTGDNSPLHF. The genes are TRBV5-1 and TRBJ1-6; 10 bases are a match to TRBD1. Per the germline V gene, CDR1 is SGHRS and CDR2 is YFSETQ. This CDR3 spans 15 amino acids. The junction had 2 bases not matched to a gene; V was cut back by 3 bases and J by 5 bases.

The chain carries TRBV2 and TRBJ1-1, with D possibly being TRBD1 (5 bases). CDR3 length: 14 residues. Trimming left V 6 bases short and J 4 bases short, with 15 bases between. CDR1 and CDR2 from the germline V gene are SNHLY and FYNNEI. In nucleotides, the CDR3 is TGTGCCAGCAGAAAGGAAGGGGATAGCACTGAAGCTTTCTTT. It translates to CASRKEGDSTEAFF.

This chain's CDR3 is CASSTGLRGGNIQYF. The CDR3 DNA reads TGTGCCAGTAGTACTGGGTTGCGAGGGGGAAACATTCAGTACTTC. V is TRBV19 and J is TRBJ2-4, with TRBD1 as a possible D gene (6 bases). V gave up 4 bases and J gave up 6 bases, with 16 bases separating them. This CDR3 comprises 15 residues. Germline V gene sequence: CDR1 LNHDA, CDR2 SQIVND (reference sequence).

This clone showed up many times. The chain carries TRBV5-8 and TRBJ2-1, with 7 bases fitting TRBD2. The V and J ends lost 5 bases and 8 bases, in that order; junction bases with no gene match: 7. CDR1 is SGHTS and CDR2 is YDEGEE in the germline V gene. The CDR3 extends over 13 amino acids. This CDR3 is CASRSAGVYEQFF. Here the CDR3 DNA reads TGTGCCAGCAGAAGTGCGGGGGTCTATGAGCAGTTCTTC.

V and J are TRBV19 and TRBJ2-3; 7 nucleotides line up with TRBD2. Trimming took 8 bases from V and 3 from J; bases not matched to a gene: 11. This CDR3 is 15 amino acids long. Per germline, CDR1 LNHDA and CDR2 SQIVND (reference sequence). CDR3 region: CASSSSGEGTDTQYF. The CDR3 DNA is TGTGCCAGTTCTAGCTCGGGGGAGGGAACAGATACGCAGTATTTT.

The chain joins TRBV10-1 to TRBJ2-3; D ambiguous. The V and J ends lost 6 bases and 0 bases respectively, with 16 bases between them. Germline V gene data show CDR1 as WNHNN and CDR2 as SYGVQD (reference sequence). This CDR3 comprises 16 residues. The CDR3 DNA reads as TGCGCCAGCAGCGATCCCCGGAGCGCTAGCACAGATACGCAGTATTTT. Translating it yields CASSDPRSASTDTQYF.

The gene calls are TRBV4-1 and TRBJ1-6; D is undetermined. V shed 2 bases and J shed 8 bases, with 10 bases lying between them. Germline loops: CDR1 MGHRA, CDR2 YSYEKL. CDR3 size: 14 residues. CDR3 residues: CASSQPGWDSPLHF. The CDR3 DNA follows: TGCGCCAGCAGCCAACCGGGATGGGATTCACCCCTCCACTTT.

This clone was counted a single time. This chain uses TRBV5-5 with TRBJ2-5; D is perhaps TRBD1 (5 bases). The CDR3 length is 13 residues. Germline V gene data show CDR1 as SGHKS and CDR2 as YYEKEE (reference sequence). Trimming cost V 0 bases and J 2 bases, with 5 bases left between them. CDR3 DNA: TGTGCCAGCAGCTTGGACAGGCAAGAGACCCAGTACTTC. Translated: CASSLDRQETQYF.

This chain links TRBV6-1 with TRBJ2-3, with 9 bases lining up with TRBD2. From germline, CDR1 is MNHNS and CDR2 SASEGT. Trimming removed 7 bases from V and 5 bases from J; junction bases left unmatched: 10. This CDR3 contains 15 residues. The CDR3 sequence: CASTLGGGAKDTQYF. The CDR3, as DNA: TGTGCCAGCACGTTGGGCGGGGGGGCCAAAGATACGCAGTATTTT.

The chain recombines TRBV7-9 with TRBJ2-3; D possibly corresponds to TRBD2 (6 bases). The CDR3 contains 15 residues. CDR1 and CDR2 (germline): SEHNR, FQNEAQ (reference sequence). V dropped 4 bases and J dropped 0 bases, with 11 bases sitting between them. For the CDR3, the DNA is TGTGCCAGCAGCTGGGCGGGACTCAGCACAGATACGCAGTATTTT. It encodes CASSWAGLSTDTQYF.

The chain employs TRBV25-1 and TRBJ2-3, with 8 bases that match TRBD1. The germline gives CDR1 MGHDK, CDR2 SYGVNS. After removal of 6 bases from V and 0 bases from J, the junction contained 11 bases not matched to a gene. The CDR3 has 17 amino acids. The CDR3 DNA is TGTGCCAGCAGCCCCTATCAGGGGGCGACTAGCACAGATACGCAGTATTTT. Its protein product is CASSPYQGATSTDTQYF.

The rearrangement links TRBV19 to TRBJ1-1; 9 nucleotides align to TRBD1. Germline lookup yields CDR1 LNHDA and CDR2 SQIVND (reference sequence). V shed 7 bases, J shed 7 bases, and the junction held 16 bases outside the gene matches. This CDR3 spans 16 amino acids. The CDR3 is CASIPPQGAIRGEAFF. CDR3 DNA: TGTGCCAGTATCCCCCCACAGGGGGCGATCCGGGGTGAAGCTTTCTTT. Looking up the rest from reference TRBV19 and TRBJ1-1 gives the full variable domain: DGGITQSPKYLFRKEGQNVTLSCEQNLNHDAMYWYRQDPGQGLRLIYYSQIVNDFQKGDIAEGYSVSREKKESFPLTVTSAQKNPTAFYLCASIPPQGAIRGEAFFGQGTRLTVV.

This chain links TRBV5-4 with TRBJ1-1, with TRBD1 matching 7 bases. The V segment lost 5 bases and the J segment 7 bases; nucleotides outside the gene matches: 20. The germline gives CDR1 SGHNT, CDR2 YYREEE (reference sequence). This CDR3 spans 17 amino acids. The CDR3 reads CASSSLGAGGPPIEAFF. CDR3 in DNA: TGTGCCAGCAGTTCTCTCGGGGCAGGGGGACCCCCAATTGAAGCTTTCTTT.

CDR3 DNA sequence: TGTGCCTGGAGGGGGGACAGAACTCAAGAGACCCAGTACTTC. It encodes CAWRGDRTQETQYF. V is TRBV30 and J is TRBJ2-5; 7 nucleotides line up with TRBD1. The CDR3 is 14 amino acids. J gave up 2 bases and V 3 bases, and 6 bases lay outside the gene matches. Per the germline V gene, CDR1 is GTSNPN and CDR2 is SVGIG (reference sequence).

The chain has TRBV7-9 and TRBJ1-1, with 7 bases matching TRBD1. J gave up 5 bases and V 5 bases, and 11 bases lay outside the gene matches. The length of the CDR3 is 15 residues. Germline lookup yields CDR1 SEHNR and CDR2 FQNEAQ (reference sequence). CDR3: CASSTRTGIETEAFF. CDR3 DNA sequence: TGTGCCAGCAGCACCCGGACAGGAATAGAAACTGAAGCTTTCTTT.

The chain links TRBV19 to TRBJ2-7; 7 nucleotides agree with TRBD1. Trimming took 5 bases from V and 0 from J; bases not matched to a gene: 4. The germline V gene encodes CDR1 LNHDA and CDR2 SQIVND (reference sequence). CDR3 length: 14 amino acids. The CDR3 DNA reads as TGTGCCAGTAGTCAACAGGGGAGCTCCTACGAGCAGTACTTC. It specifies CASSQQGSSYEQYF.

This clone was detected once. V gene TRBV5-1 combines with J gene TRBJ2-7, with 10 positions matching TRBD1. CDR1 SGHRS and CDR2 YFSETQ come from the germline V gene. V trimming: 6 bases; J trimming: 6 bases; junction bases outside the gene matches: 9. This CDR3 comprises 14 residues. CDR3 sequence: CASTEGGQGREQYF. The CDR3 region has the DNA TGCGCCAGCACTGAAGGGGGACAGGGGCGCGAGCAGTACTTC.

This clone was found once. The gene calls are TRBV19 and TRBJ1-5, with D possibly matching TRBD1 (6 bases). The V gene's germline CDR1 is LNHDA and CDR2 SQIVND (reference sequence). V was clipped by 6 bases and J by 2 bases, with 11 bases between them. The CDR3 has 14 residues. The DNA of the CDR3 is TGTGCCAGTAGACAGGGCGAGGGCAATCAGCCCCAGCATTTT. Protein product: CASRQGEGNQPQHF.

The gene calls are TRBV28 and TRBJ1-2, with 10 bases fitting TRBD1. Germline-derived CDR1 and CDR2 are MDHEN and SYDVKM. This CDR3 contains 12 residues. The CDR3 loop reads CGSGQGNYGYTF. The CDR3 DNA is TGTGGATCGGGACAGGGGAACTATGGCTACACCTTC.

Concerning this clone itself: Different DNA sequences within this sample yield the same CDR3. This rearrangement joins TRBV6-6 to TRBJ2-7, with D possibly matching TRBD1 (5 bases). V lost 0 bases, J lost 3 bases, and 6 bases lay in between. The CDR3 has 13 amino acids. The germline CDR1 and CDR2 sequences are MNHNY and SVGAGI (reference sequence). DNA for the CDR3: TGTGCCAGCAGTTACTCGCAGGGCTACGAGCAGTACGTC. It yields the protein CASSYSQGYEQYV.

This clone occurred once. This rearrangement joins TRBV28 to TRBJ2-7; 14 bases agree with TRBD2. The germline CDR1 and CDR2 sequences are MDHEN and SYDVKM. The CDR3 covers 17 residues. The J segment lost 4 bases and the V segment lost 4 bases, leaving 9 bases of the junction unmatched. CDR3 DNA: TGTGCCAGCAGTTCGGACCTGACTAGCGGGGGGGGTTACGAGCAGTACGTC. It is translated as CASSSDLTSGGGYEQYV.